This T cell receptor (beta chain) was found in a study of blood T cell repertoires in COVID-19. Across the study: T cells, B-cell-depleted T cells, or PBMCs provided the cDNA or gDNA that served as material.

How the authors handled the data: It was from reference gene primer amplification that nucleated cell counts were estimated. The method was immunoSEQ multiplex PCR; TCRdb's version includes in-frame clones alone and lacks a portion of them. The V and J calls and the clone size are those of that table, but D and trimming were determined from the DNA. This sample yields over 250,000 clones, of which 75% to 90% are seen a single time; around 13% belongs to the top ten. The V and J ends lost 7 bases and 5 bases, in that order; junction bases with no gene match: 10. In germline, CDR1 is SGHTA, CDR2 FQGTGA. This CDR3 contains 15 residues.

The chain couples TRBV7-3 to TRBJ2-5; TRBD2 agrees at 10 bases. The sample consisted of peripheral blood. This TCR derives from a woman aged 55-69 years with acute or convalescent COVID-19. The CDR3 nucleotides are TGTGCCAGCACCCAGAGCGGGAGGGCCATGGAGACCCAGTACTTC. Protein sequence: CASTQSGRAMETQYF.